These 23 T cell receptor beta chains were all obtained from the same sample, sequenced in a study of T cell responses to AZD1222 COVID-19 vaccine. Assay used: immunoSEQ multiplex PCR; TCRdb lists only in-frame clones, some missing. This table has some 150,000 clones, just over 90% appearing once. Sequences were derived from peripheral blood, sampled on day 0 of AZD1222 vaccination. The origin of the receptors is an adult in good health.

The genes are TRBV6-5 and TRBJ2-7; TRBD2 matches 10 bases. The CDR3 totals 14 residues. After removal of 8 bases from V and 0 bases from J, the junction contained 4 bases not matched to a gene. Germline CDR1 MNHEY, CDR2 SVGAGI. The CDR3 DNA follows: TGTGCCAGCGGTAGCGGGAGGAGCTCCTACGAGCAGTACTTC. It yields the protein CASGSGRSSYEQYF.

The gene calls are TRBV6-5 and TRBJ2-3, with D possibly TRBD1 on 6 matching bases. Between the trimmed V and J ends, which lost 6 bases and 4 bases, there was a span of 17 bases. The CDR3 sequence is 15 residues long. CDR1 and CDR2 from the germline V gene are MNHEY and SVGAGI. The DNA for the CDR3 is TGTGCCAGCAGCGTTCGAAGACCAGGGGCAGATACGCAGTATTTT. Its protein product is CASSVRRPGADTQYF.

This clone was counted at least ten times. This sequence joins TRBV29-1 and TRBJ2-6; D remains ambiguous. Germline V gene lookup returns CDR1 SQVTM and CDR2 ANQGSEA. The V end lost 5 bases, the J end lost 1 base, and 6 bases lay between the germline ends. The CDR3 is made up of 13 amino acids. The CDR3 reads CSVRSSGANVLTF. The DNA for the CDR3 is TGCAGCGTTAGGAGTTCTGGGGCCAACGTCCTGACTTTC.

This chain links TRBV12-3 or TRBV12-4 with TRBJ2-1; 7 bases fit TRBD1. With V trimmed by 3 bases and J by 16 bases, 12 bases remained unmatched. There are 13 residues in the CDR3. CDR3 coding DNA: TGTGCCAGCAGTTTGCGCCCGACAGGGCCATCCTTCTTC. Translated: CASSLRPTGPSFF.

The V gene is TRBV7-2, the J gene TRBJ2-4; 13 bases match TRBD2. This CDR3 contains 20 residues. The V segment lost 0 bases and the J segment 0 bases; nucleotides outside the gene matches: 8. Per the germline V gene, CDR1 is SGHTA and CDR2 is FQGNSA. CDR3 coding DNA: TGTGCCAGCAGCTTAGCGGACGGGACTAGCGGGACTAGAGCCAAAAACATTCAGTACTTC. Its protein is CASSLADGTSGTRAKNIQYF.

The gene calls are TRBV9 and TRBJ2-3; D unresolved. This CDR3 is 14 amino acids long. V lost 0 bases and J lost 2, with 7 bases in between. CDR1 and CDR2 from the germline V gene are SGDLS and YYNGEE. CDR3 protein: CASSVGALTDTQYF. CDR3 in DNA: TGTGCCAGCAGCGTAGGAGCCCTCACAGATACGCAGTATTTT.

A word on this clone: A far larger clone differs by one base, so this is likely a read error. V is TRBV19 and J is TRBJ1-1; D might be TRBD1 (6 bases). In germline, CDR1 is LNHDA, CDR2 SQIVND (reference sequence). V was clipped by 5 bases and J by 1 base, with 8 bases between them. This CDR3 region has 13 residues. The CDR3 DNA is TGTGCCAGTAGTTACAGGGAGAACACTGAAGCTTTCTTT. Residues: CASSYRENTEAFF. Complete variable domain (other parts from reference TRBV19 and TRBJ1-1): DGGITQSPKYLFRKEGQNVTLSCEQNLNHDAMYWYRQDPGQGLRLIYYSQIVNDFQKGDIAEGYSVSREKKESFPLTVTSAQKNPTAFYLCASSYRENTEAFFGQGTRLTVV.

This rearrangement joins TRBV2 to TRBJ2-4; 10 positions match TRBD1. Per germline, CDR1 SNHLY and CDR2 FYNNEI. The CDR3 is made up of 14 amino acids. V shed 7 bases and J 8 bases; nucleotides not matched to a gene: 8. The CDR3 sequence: CASTMDRGRDIQYF. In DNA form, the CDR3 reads TGTGCCAGCACTATGGACAGGGGGAGGGACATTCAGTACTTC.

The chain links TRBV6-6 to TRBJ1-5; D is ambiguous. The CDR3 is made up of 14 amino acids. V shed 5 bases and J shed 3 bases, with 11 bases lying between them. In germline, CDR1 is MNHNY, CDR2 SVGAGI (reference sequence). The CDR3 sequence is CASSIGDVNQPQHF. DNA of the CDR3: TGTGCCAGCAGTATCGGGGATGTCAATCAGCCCCAGCATTTT.

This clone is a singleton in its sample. CDR3 residues: CASSLARANEQFF. Here the CDR3 DNA reads TGTGCCAGCAGCTTAGCTAGGGCCAATGAGCAGTTCTTC. The chain uses TRBV7-9 and TRBJ2-1, with D uncertain. The CDR3 loop spans 13 amino acids. V lost 0 bases and J 6 bases, leaving 6 bases between the germline ends. CDR1 SEHNR and CDR2 FQNEAQ come from the germline V gene (reference sequence).

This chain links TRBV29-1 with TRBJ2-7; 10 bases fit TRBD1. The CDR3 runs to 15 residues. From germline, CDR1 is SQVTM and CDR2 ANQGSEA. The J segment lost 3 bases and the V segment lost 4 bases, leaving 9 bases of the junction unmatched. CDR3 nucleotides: TGCAGCGTTGCTTGGAGGGGGACAGGGGTCTACGAGCAGTACTTC. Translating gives CSVAWRGTGVYEQYF.

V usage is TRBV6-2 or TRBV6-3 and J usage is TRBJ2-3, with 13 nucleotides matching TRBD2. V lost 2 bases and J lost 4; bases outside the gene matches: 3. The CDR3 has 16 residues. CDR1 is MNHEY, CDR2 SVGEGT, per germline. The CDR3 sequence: CASSYPGLAGADTQYF. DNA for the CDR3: TGTGCCAGCAGTTACCCCGGACTAGCGGGAGCAGATACGCAGTATTTT.

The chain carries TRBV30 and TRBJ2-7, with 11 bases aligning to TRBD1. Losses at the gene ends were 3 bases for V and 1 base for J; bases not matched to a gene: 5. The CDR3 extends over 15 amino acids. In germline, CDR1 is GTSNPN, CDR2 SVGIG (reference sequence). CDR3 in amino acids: CAWRGQGDPSYEQYF. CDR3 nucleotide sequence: TGTGCCTGGAGGGGACAGGGGGATCCGTCCTACGAGCAGTACTTC.

The CDR3 region has the DNA TGTGCCAGCAGCATAAGGACTAGCGGGCCCTACGAGCAGTACTTC. Its protein product is CASSIRTSGPYEQYF. The V gene is TRBV5-6, the J gene TRBJ2-7; 11 nucleotides match TRBD2. With V trimmed by 4 bases and J by 2 bases, 5 bases remained unmatched. CDR3 length equals 15 residues. Germline V gene sequence: CDR1 SGHDT, CDR2 YYEEEE.

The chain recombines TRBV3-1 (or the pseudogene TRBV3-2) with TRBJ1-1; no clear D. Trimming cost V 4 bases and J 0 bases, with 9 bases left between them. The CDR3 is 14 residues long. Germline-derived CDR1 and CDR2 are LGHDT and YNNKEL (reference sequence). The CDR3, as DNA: TGTGCCAGCAGCCCAGGCGGCCTGAACACTGAAGCTTTCTTT. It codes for CASSPGGLNTEAFF.

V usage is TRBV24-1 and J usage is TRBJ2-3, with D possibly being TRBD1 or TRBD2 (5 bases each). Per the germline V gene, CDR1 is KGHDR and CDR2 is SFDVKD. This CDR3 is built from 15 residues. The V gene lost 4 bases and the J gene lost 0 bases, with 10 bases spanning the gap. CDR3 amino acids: CATSERDRSTDTQYF. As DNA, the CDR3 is TGTGCCACCAGTGAAAGGGACCGGAGCACAGATACGCAGTATTTT.

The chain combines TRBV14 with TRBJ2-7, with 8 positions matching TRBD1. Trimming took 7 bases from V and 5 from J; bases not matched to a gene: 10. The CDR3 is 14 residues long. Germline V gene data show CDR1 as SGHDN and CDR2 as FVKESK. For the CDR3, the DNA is TGTGCCAGCACCACCGGGACAGGTCCGAACGAGCAGTACTTC. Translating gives CASTTGTGPNEQYF.

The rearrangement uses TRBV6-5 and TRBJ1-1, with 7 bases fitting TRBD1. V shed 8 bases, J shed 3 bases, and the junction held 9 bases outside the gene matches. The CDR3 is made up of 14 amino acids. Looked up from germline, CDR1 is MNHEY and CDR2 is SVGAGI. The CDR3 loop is CASLRQGVDTEAFF. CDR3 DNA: TGTGCCAGCCTCCGTCAGGGGGTCGACACTGAAGCTTTCTTT.

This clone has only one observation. This chain's CDR3 is CASSQVSGSTDTQYF. CDR3 bases: TGCGCCAGCAGCCAAGTTAGCGGAAGCACAGATACGCAGTATTTT. The V and J genes are TRBV4-1 and TRBJ2-3, with a possible D match to TRBD2 (6 bases). The CDR3 extends over 15 amino acids. CDR1 is MGHRA, CDR2 YSYEKL, per germline. The V and J ends lost 1 base and 0 bases respectively, with 8 bases between them.

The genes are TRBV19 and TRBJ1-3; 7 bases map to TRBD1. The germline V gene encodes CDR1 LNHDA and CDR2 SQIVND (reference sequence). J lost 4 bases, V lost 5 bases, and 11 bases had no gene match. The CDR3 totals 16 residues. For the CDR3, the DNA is TGTGCCAGTAGTGTCGGGACAGCCGCTAGGGGAAACACCATATATTTT. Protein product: CASSVGTAARGNTIYF. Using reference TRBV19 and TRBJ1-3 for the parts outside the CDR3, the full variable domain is DGGITQSPKYLFRKEGQNVTLSCEQNLNHDAMYWYRQDPGQGLRLIYYSQIVNDFQKGDIAEGYSVSREKKESFPLTVTSAQKNPTAFYLCASSVGTAARGNTIYFGEGSWLTVV.

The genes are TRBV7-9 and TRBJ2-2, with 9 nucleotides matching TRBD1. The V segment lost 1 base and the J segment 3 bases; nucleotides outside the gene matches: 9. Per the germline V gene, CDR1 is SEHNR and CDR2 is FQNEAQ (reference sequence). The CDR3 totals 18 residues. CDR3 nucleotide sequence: TGTGCCAGCAGCTTAGGCGTACAGGGGGCACGGGACACCGGGGAGCTGTTTTTT. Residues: CASSLGVQGARDTGELFF.

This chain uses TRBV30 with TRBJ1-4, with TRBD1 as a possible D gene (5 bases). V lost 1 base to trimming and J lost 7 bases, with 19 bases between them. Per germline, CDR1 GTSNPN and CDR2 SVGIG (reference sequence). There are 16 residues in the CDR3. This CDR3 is CAWSGGTEVHSEKLFF. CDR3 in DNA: TGTGCCTGGAGTGGTGGGACCGAGGTTCATTCTGAAAAACTGTTTTTT.

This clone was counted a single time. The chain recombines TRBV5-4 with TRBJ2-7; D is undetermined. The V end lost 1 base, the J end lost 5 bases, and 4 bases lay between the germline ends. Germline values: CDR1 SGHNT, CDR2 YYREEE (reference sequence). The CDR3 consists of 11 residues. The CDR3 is CASSLLDEQYF. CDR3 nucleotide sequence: TGTGCCAGCAGCTTGCTTGACGAGCAGTACTTC.